The 15 T cell receptor beta chains below were found in one sample sequenced in a study of tumor and adjacent non-tumor tissue in lung cancer. The library came from three nested PCR rounds adapted from ARM-PCR protocols. A single record per CDR3 protein comes from TCRdb applying MiXCR to the multiplex PCR reads. This table holds tens of thousands of distinct CDR3 sequences, around 64% found once. RNA was extracted from bulk tissue without any cell sorting. This non-tumor lung sample came from over 3 cm beyond the tumor edge. Sequences were obtained from distant non-tumor lung tissue. The receptors come from an older woman with non-small cell lung cancer.

Worth noting for this clonotype: Likely a read error: the CDR3 ends without its conserved phenylalanine or tryptophan. The chain recombines TRBV12-3 or TRBV12-4 with TRBJ1-2, with a weak D call TRBD1 (5 bases). The CDR3 has 16 amino acids. The V gene lost 3 bases and the J gene lost 3 bases, with 17 bases spanning the gap. The CDR3 is CASSFFMKGAYYGYTL. CDR3 nucleotide sequence: TGTGCCAGCAGTTTCTTCATGAAAGGGGCGTACTATGGCTACACCCTC.

This clonotype appeared many times. The chain links TRBV7-9 to TRBJ1-2; no definite D call. Germline values: CDR1 SEHNR, CDR2 FQNEAQ (reference sequence). This CDR3 spans 12 amino acids. V was pared by 5 bases and J by 8 bases, with 12 bases between. The CDR3 sequence: CASSLTEEGYTF. CDR3 nucleotides: TGTGCCAGCAGCCTAACTGAGGAAGGCTACACCTTC. Drawing the rest from reference TRBV7-9 and TRBJ1-2, the complete variable domain is DTGVSQNPRHKITKRGQNVTFRCDPISEHNRLYWYRQTLGQGPEFLTYFQNEAQLEKSRLLSDRFSAERPKGSFSTLEIQRTEQGDSAMYLCASSLTEEGYTFGSGTRLTVV.

This clonotype came up once. The conserved phenylalanine or tryptophan normally closing the CDR3 is absent here, so this likely arose from a read error. The DNA is left out, because the CDR3 cannot be placed on it with certainty; the CDR3 is given as TCRdb lists it. This chain joins TRBV6-5 and TRBJ2-7; the D segment call TRBD1 is taken from the table without a DNA check. Germline V gene data show CDR1 as MNHEY and CDR2 as SVGAGI. The CDR3 spans 16 amino acids, including both terminal residues. CDR3 in amino acids: CASSYSYWDRTYEQYL.

Details on this clonotype: A read error may explain this, as a much larger clone is one base away. The chain is built from TRBV20-1 and TRBJ2-3; 9 nucleotides match TRBD2. CDR1 is DFQATT, CDR2 SNEGSKA, per germline (reference sequence). This CDR3 comprises 17 residues. CDR3 loop: CNARLAGGPGFADTQYF. The CDR3 DNA is TGCAATGCTAGATTGGCGGGAGGGCCAGGTTTTGCAGATACGCAGTATTTT.

This clonotype was seen many times. The chain combines TRBV7-9 with TRBJ2-1, with a tentative D call TRBD1 (5 bases). In germline, CDR1 is SEHNR, CDR2 FQNEAQ (reference sequence). The V and J ends lost 5 bases and 3 bases respectively, with 20 bases between them. This CDR3 region has 17 residues. The CDR3 coding sequence is TGTGCCAGCAGCCTCACCAGGGAACCCTCTATCTACAATGAGCAGTTCTTC. As protein: CASSLTREPSIYNEQFF.

There are many counts of this clonotype. This chain uses TRBV5-6 with TRBJ1-4; 7 bases align to TRBD1. Trimming removed 3 bases from V and 6 bases from J; junction bases left unmatched: 8. This CDR3 region has 15 residues. Germline loops: CDR1 SGHDT, CDR2 YYEEEE. CDR3 region: CASSSEGGDDEKLFF. The CDR3 DNA reads TGTGCCAGCAGCTCTGAAGGGGGCGATGATGAAAAACTGTTTTTT.

As regards this clonotype: This could be a read error, since a much larger clone is one nucleotide away. The V call is TRBV28, the J call TRBJ2-3, with D unresolved. The CDR3 extends over 14 amino acids. Looked up from germline, CDR1 is MDHEN and CDR2 is SYDVKM. CDR3 in DNA: TGTGCCAGCACTCCCCGGACCAACACAGATAGGCAGTATTTT. The encoded protein is CASTPRTNTDRQYF.

Of note for this clonotype: The junction departs from germline at one end; a sequencing error may be responsible. This chain links TRBV5-6 with TRBJ2-7; D uncertain. The CDR3 extends over 14 amino acids. Germline V lookup: CDR1 SGHDT, CDR2 YYEEEE. CDR3 nucleotide sequence: TGTGCCAGCAGCGCCGTGTCTAATCCCTACGAGCAGTACTTT. It specifies CASSAVSNPYEQYF.

As for this clonotype: Given the absence of the conserved phenylalanine or tryptophan at the CDR3 end, a read error is likely. The genes are TRBV29-1 and TRBJ2-1; D is perhaps TRBD1 (7 bases). With 8 bases removed from V and 9 bases from J, the gap between germline ends came to 20 bases. Germline lookup yields CDR1 SQVTM and CDR2 ANQGSEA. This CDR3 has 13 residues. CDR3 DNA: TGCAGCACGTTACCCCCAGGGGGAGGTGAGCAGTTCTCC. It translates to CSTLPPGGGEQFS.

Notes on this clonotype: A junction boundary mismatches the germline segment, possibly from a read error. The CDR3: CASSDEFSPYNEQFF. The CDR3 DNA reads as TGTGCCAGTAGTGATGAATTTAGCCCCTACAATGAGCAGTTCTTC. V gene TRBV6-1 combines with J gene TRBJ2-1; unclear D gene. The germline V gene encodes CDR1 MNHNS and CDR2 SASEGT. The CDR3 consists of 15 residues.

This clonotype was seen many times. The chain couples TRBV20-1 to TRBJ2-3, with D possibly TRBD1 on 5 matching bases. CDR1 is DFQATT, CDR2 SNEGSKA, per germline (reference sequence). This CDR3 contains 14 residues. The V and J ends lost 0 bases and 0 bases respectively, with 7 bases between them. The CDR3, as DNA: TGCAGTGCTAGAGAGGGGCAGAGCACAGATACGCAGTATTTT. Its translation: CSAREGQSTDTQYF.

In the case of this clonotype: A much larger clone differs by one base, so this may be a read error. The chain links TRBV7-9 to TRBJ1-2, with no clear D. CDR3 length equals 15 residues. CDR1 and CDR2 from the germline V gene are SEHNR and FQNEAQ (reference sequence). Trimming removed 8 bases from V and 7 bases from J, with 23 bases in between. The CDR3 sequence: CASCSNGPALPGYTF. The CDR3 region has the DNA TGTGCCAGCTGCTCTAACGGCCCGGCGCTTCCTGGCTACACCTTC.

Concerning this clonotype: Germline and junction disagree at one end, which may indicate a read error. J is TRBJ2-2 and V is TRBV29-1; 11 bases match TRBD2. Germline CDR1 SQVTM, CDR2 ANQGSEA. The CDR3 totals 16 residues. CDR3 sequence: CSVEDPSGRSGGEQLF. Here the CDR3 DNA reads TGCAGCGTTGAAGATCCTAGCGGGAGGTCCGGCGGGGAGCAGTTGTTT.

This clonotype appeared once. This chain joins TRBV4-1 and TRBJ2-7; 11 bases line up with TRBD1. The CDR3 spans 14 residues. Germline values: CDR1 MGHRA, CDR2 YSYEKL. V lost 10 bases to trimming and J lost 4 bases; unmatched junction nucleotides: 9. Here the CDR3 DNA reads TGCGCCAACGGCCCCGGGACAGGGGGATACGAGCAGTACTTC. This codes for CANGPGTGGYEQYF.

Turning to this clonotype: The germline gene is not matched at one end of the junction; a read error may be the cause. The rearrangement links TRBV4-2 to TRBJ2-7, with D tentatively TRBD1 (6 bases). CDR3 length: 22 amino acids. Per germline, CDR1 LGHNA and CDR2 YNFKEQ. CDR3 in amino acids: CASGQVFNRLLGGLPSSYEQYF. The CDR3 DNA follows: TGTGCCAGCGGCCAAGTTTTCAACAGATTACTAGGGGGATTACCGAGCTCCTACGAGCAGTACTTC.